This TCR beta chain is from a study of cytomegalovirus exposure and HLA in healthy donors. Trimming cost V 4 bases and J 0 bases; bases outside gene matches: 12. Germline V CDR1 and CDR2: SGDLS, YYNGEE. The CDR3 length is 17 residues. Data came from immunoSEQ multiplex PCR; TCRdb stores just in-frame clones and leaves some out. The table has roughly 150,000 clones, approximately 91% seen once. V and J are TRBV9 and TRBJ2-7; 8 bases align to TRBD1. What was sequenced was PBMCs. The TCR sequence derives from a woman aged 18-35 years in good health and CMV-seropositive. CDR3 protein: CASSPHEQGVLSYEQYF. The CDR3 region has the DNA TGTGCCAGCAGCCCTCACGAACAGGGGGTACTCTCCTACGAGCAGTACTTC.